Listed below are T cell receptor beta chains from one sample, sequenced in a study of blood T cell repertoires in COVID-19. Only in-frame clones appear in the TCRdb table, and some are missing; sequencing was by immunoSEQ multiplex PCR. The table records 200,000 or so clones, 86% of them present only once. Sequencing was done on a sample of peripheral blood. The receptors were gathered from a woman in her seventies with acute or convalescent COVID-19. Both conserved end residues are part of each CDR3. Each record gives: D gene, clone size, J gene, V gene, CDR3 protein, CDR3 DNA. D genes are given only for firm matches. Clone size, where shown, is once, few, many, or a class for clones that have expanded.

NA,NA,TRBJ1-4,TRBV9,CASSVDGQGKKLFF,TGTGCCAGCAGCGTAGATGGTCAGGGGAAAAAACTGTTTTTT
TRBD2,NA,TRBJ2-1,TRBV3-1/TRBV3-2,CASSQGVAGFEQFF,TGTGCCAGCAGCCAAGGGGTAGCGGGCTTTGAGCAGTTCTTC
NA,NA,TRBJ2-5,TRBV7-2,CASSLASGSQETQYF,TGTGCCAGCAGCTTAGCCTCCGGTTCGCAAGAGACCCAGTACTTC
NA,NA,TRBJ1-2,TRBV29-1,CSVTSTNYGYTF,TGCAGCGTGACAAGCACTAACTATGGCTACACCTTC
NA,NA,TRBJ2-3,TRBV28,CASSLPVPADTQYF,TGTGCCAGCAGTTTACCAGTGCCAGCAGATACGCAGTATTTT
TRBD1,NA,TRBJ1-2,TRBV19,CASRRQGANYGYTF,TGTGCCAGTCGACGACAGGGGGCAAACTATGGCTACACCTTC
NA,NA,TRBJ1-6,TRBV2,CASRSQVPSPLHF,TGTGCCAGCAGGAGCCAGGTCCCTTCTCCCCTCCACTTT
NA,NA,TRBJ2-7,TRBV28,CASSLQGPPYEQYF,TGTGCCAGCAGTTTGCAGGGGCCACCCTACGAGCAGTACTTC
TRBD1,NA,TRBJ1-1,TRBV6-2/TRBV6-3,CASSYSGQGSTEAFF,TGTGCCAGCAGTTACTCCGGACAGGGTTCCACTGAAGCTTTCTTT
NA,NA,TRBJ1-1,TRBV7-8,CASRRGGNTEAFF,TGTGCCAGCAGGCGGGGGGGGAACACTGAAGCTTTCTTT
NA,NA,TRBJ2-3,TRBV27,CASSPWTRSPTDTQYF,TGTGCCAGCAGTCCCTGGACTCGATCCCCCACAGATACGCAGTATTTT
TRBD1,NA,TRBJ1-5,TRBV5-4,CASSLAGQGADQPQHF,TGTGCCAGCAGCTTGGCTGGTCAGGGGGCAGATCAGCCCCAGCATTTT
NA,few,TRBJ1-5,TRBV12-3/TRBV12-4,CASSLAGDQPQHF,TGTGCCAGCAGTTTGGCAGGGGACCAGCCCCAGCATTTT
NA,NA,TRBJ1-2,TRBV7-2,CASSAGSRNYGYTF,TGTGCCAGCAGCGCAGGGTCTCGGAACTATGGCTACACCTTC
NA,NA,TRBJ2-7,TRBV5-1,CASSLEGALGKDYEQYF,TGCGCCAGCAGCTTGGAAGGGGCCCTGGGCAAAGACTACGAGCAGTACTTC
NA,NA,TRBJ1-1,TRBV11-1,CASSSGVDARKAFF,TGTGCCAGCAGCTCGGGGGTGGACGCACGAAAAGCTTTCTTT
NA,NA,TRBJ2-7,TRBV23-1,CASSRMWTPDEQYF,TGCGCCAGCAGTCGGATGTGGACTCCGGACGAGCAGTACTTC
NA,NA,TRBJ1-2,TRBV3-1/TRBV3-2,CASSPWEVASADARYGYTF,TGTGCCAGCAGTCCTTGGGAGGTTGCTTCGGCGGACGCACGCTATGGCTACACCTTC
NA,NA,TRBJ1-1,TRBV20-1,CSARGGTEAFF,TGCAGTGCCCGGGGAGGGACTGAAGCTTTCTTT
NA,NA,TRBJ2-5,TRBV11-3,CASSLDGSTQETQYF,TGTGCCAGCAGCTTAGACGGATCGACACAAGAGACCCAGTACTTC
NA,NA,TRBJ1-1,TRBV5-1,CASSLKQNTEAFF,TGCGCCAGCAGCTTGAAACAGAACACTGAAGCTTTCTTT
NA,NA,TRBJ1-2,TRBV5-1,CASSDGVGYGYTF,TGCGCCAGCAGCGACGGGGTGGGCTATGGCTACACCTTC
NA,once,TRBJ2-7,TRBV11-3,CASRLAGPYEQYF,TGTGCCAGCAGACTAGCTGGCCCCTACGAGCAGTACTTC
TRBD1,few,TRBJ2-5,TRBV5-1,CASSPRTGQGTQYF,TGCGCCAGCAGCCCAAGGACAGGGCAGGGGACCCAGTACTTC
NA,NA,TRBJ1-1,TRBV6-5,CASNSGGRGAFF,TGTGCCAGCAATTCGGGTGGCCGTGGAGCTTTCTTT
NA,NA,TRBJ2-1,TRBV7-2,CASSLVRRVDEQFF,TGTGCCAGCAGCTTAGTTCGTCGGGTGGATGAGCAGTTCTTC
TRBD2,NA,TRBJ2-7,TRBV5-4,CASSLGSSGANYEQYF,TGTGCCAGCAGCTTGGGATCTAGCGGAGCGAACTACGAGCAGTACTTC
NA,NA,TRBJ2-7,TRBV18,CASSPQDGKASEQYF,TGTGCCAGCTCACCACAGGATGGTAAGGCTAGTGAGCAGTACTTC
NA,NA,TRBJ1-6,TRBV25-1,CASRRAYPYNSPLHF,TGTGCCAGCAGGAGGGCGTACCCGTATAATTCACCCCTCCACTTT
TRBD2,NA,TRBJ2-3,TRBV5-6,CASSSRLAGAQDTQYF,TGTGCCAGCAGCTCTCGGCTAGCGGGAGCCCAAGATACGCAGTATTTT
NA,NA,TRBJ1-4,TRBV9,CASSVGRTGEKLFF,TGTGCCAGCAGCGTAGGGAGGACGGGTGAAAAACTGTTTTTT
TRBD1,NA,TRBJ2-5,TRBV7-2,CASRPGTGKETQYF,TGTGCCAGCAGGCCTGGGACAGGTAAAGAGACCCAGTACTTC
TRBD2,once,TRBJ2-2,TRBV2,CASSGGLAAGELFF,TGTGCCAGCAGCGGGGGACTAGCTGCCGGGGAGCTGTTTTTT
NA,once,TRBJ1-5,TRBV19,CASSIQVGQPQHF,TGTGCCAGTAGTATACAGGTTGGACAGCCCCAGCATTTT
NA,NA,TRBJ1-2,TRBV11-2,CASSRTAYGYTF,TGTGCCAGCAGCCGGACAGCCTATGGCTACACCTTC
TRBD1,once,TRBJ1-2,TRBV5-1,CASSLEGQAFGYTF,TGCGCCAGCAGCTTGGAGGGACAGGCTTTTGGCTACACCTTC
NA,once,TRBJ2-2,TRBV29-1,CSVDGGYTGELFF,TGCAGCGTTGATGGGGGGTACACCGGGGAGCTGTTTTTT
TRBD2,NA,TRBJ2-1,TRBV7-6,CASSLSSGRGNEQFF,TGTGCCAGCAGCTTATCTAGCGGGAGGGGTAATGAGCAGTTCTTC
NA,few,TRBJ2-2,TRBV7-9,CASSSPLPGGELFF,TGTGCCAGCAGCTCCCCGTTACCCGGCGGGGAGCTGTTTTTT